The clone carrying this T cell receptor (beta chain) was counted ten times or more. Antigen unknown. These data are taken from a study of blood T cells in healthy people across ages. Study results and limitations: Lack of knowledge of donor CMV status possibly confounded expanded clonotype changes.

A J-beta primer mix and a sample-barcoded 5' primer were used in a second PCR of roughly 6 to 11 cycles. TCRdb reprocessed the 5' RACE reads via MiXCR and lists one record per CDR3 protein. The table lists 800,000 to 950,000 distinct CDR3 sequences, just under 30% of them singletons. There are 16 residues in the CDR3. V was trimmed by 0 bases and J by 0 bases, leaving 13 bases between them. Germline V gives CDR1 SGDLS, CDR2 YYNGEE. This sample was shared with a second study, whose subject was T cells of mothers and their children.

The clonotype was recovered from a woman aged 40 to 50 in good health. V usage is TRBV9 and J usage is TRBJ2-7; D is ambiguous. The sample comprised blood. The CDR3 nucleotides read TGTGCCAGCAGCGTAGGTGGCAGCCCCTTCTCCTACGAGCAGTACTTC. Translation: CASSVGGSPFSYEQYF.